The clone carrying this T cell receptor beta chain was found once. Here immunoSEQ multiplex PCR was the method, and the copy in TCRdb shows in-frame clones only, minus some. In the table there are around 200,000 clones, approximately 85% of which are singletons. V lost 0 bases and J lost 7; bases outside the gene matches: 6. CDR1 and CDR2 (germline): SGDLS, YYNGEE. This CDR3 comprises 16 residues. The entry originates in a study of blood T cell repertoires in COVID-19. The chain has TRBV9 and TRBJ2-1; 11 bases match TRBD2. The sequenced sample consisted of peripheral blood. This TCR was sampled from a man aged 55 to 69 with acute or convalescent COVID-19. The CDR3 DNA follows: TGTGCCAGCAGCGTAGTAGCGGGAGGGCCATTGAATGAGCAGTTCTTC. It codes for CASSVVAGGPLNEQFF.